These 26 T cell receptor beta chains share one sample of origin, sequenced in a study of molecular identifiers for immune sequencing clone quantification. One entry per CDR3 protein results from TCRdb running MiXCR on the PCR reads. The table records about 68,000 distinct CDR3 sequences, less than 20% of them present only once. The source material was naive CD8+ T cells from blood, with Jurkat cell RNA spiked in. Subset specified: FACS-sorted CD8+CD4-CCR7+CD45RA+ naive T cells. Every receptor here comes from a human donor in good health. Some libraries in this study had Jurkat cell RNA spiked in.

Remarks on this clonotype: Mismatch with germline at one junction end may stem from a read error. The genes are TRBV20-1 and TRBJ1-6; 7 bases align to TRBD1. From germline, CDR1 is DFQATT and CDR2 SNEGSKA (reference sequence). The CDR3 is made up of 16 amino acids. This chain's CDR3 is CGAERTGGGVGSPLHF. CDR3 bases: TGCGGTGCGGAGAGGACAGGCGGGGGAGTGGGGTCACCCCTCCACTTT.

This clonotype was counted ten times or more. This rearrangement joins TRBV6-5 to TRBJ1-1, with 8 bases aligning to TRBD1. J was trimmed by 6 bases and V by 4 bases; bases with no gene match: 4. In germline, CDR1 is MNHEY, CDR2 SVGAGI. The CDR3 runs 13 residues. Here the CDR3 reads CASSFDRGSEAFF. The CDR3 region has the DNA TGTGCCAGCAGTTTCGACAGGGGATCTGAAGCTTTCTTT.

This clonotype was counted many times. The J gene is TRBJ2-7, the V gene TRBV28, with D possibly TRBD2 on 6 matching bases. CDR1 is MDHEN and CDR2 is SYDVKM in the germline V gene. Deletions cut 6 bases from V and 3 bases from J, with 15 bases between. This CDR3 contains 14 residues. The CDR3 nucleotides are TGTGCCAGCAGGGATATTAGCGGTGACTACGAGCAGTACTTC. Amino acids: CASRDISGDYEQYF.

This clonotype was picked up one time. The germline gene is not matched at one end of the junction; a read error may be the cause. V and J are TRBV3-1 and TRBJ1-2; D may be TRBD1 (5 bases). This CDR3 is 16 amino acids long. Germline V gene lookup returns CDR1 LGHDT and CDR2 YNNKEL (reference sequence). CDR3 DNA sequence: TGTGCCAGCAGCCCTCGATTCAGGGCGTGGTCCTATAGCTACACCTTC. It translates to CASSPRFRAWSYSYTF.

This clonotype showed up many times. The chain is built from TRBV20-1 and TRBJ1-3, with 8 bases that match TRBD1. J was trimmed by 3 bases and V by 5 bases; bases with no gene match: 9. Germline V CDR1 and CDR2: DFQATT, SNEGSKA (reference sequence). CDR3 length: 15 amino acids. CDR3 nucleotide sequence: TGCAGTGCTGCCCCAGGGGGCGCGGATGGAAACACCATATATTTT. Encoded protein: CSAAPGGADGNTIYF.

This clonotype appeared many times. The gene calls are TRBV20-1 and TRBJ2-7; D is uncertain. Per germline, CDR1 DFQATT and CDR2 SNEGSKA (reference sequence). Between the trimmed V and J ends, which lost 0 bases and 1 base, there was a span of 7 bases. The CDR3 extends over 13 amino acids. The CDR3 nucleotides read TGCAGTGCTAGAGAGGAAGCATCCTACGAGCAGTACTTC. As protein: CSAREEASYEQYF.

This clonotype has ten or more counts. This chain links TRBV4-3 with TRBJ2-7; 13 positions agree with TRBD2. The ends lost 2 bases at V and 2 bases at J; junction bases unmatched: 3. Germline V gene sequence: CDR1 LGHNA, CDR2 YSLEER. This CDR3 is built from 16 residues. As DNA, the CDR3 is TGCGCCAGCAGCCAAAAAACTAGCGGGAGGGCCTACGAGCAGTACTTC. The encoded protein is CASSQKTSGRAYEQYF.

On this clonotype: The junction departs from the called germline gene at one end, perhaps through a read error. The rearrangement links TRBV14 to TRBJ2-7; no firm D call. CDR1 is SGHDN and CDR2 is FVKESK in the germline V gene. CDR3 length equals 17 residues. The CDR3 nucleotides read TGTGCCAGCAGCCCTTCCCTCCGGGCTTCGAGCTCCTACGAGCAGTGCTTC. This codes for CASSPSLRASSSYEQCF.

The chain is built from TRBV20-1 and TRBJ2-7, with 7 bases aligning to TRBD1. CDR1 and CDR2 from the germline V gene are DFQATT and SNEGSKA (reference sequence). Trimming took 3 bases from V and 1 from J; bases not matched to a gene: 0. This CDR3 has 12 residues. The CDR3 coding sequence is TGCAGTGCTAGGGGACAGTCCTACGAGCAGTACTTC. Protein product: CSARGQSYEQYF.

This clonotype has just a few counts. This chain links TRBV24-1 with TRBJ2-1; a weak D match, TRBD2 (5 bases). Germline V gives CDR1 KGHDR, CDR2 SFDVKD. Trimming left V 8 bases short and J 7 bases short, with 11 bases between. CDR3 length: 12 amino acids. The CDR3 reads CATMADSNEQFF. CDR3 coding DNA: TGTGCCACCATGGCGGACTCAAATGAGCAGTTCTTC.

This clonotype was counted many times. The CDR3, as DNA: TGCAGCGTGCGGACTAGCGGGGGCGAGCAGTACTTC. Protein product: CSVRTSGGEQYF. The chain employs TRBV29-1 and TRBJ2-7; 13 bases fit TRBD2. The CDR3 loop spans 12 amino acids. The germline V gene encodes CDR1 SQVTM and CDR2 ANQGSEA. Trimming cost V 6 bases and J 6 bases; bases outside gene matches: 2.

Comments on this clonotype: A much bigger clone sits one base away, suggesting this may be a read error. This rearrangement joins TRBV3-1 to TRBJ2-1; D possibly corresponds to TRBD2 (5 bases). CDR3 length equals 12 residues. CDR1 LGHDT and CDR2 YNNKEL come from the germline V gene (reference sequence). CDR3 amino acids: CASSQVGNERFF. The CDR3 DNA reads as TGTGCCAGCAGCCAAGTCGGGAATGAGCGGTTCTTC.

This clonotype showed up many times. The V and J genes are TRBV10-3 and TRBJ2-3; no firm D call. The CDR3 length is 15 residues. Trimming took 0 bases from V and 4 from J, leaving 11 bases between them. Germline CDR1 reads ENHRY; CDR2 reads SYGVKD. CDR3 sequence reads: CAISESTSPADTQYF. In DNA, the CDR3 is TGTGCCATCAGTGAGTCCACCAGCCCCGCAGATACGCAGTATTTT.

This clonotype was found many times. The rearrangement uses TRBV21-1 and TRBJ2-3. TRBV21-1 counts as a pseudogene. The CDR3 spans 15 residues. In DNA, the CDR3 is TGTGCCAGCAGCGCTCCGAGGATAAGAACAGATACGCAGTATTTT. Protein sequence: CASSAPRIRTDTQYF.

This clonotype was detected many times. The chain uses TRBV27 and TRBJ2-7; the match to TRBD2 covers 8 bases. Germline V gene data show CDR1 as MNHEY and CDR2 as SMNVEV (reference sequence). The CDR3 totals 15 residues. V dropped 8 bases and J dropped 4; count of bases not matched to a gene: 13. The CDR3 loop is CASGYKTSVVYEQYF. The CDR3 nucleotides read TGTGCCAGCGGATACAAGACTAGCGTCGTATACGAGCAGTACTTC.

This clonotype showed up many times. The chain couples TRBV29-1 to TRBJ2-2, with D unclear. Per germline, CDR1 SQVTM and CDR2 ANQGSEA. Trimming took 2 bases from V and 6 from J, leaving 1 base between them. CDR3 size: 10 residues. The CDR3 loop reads CSVESGELFF. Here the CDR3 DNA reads TGCAGCGTTGAATCCGGGGAGCTGTTTTTT.

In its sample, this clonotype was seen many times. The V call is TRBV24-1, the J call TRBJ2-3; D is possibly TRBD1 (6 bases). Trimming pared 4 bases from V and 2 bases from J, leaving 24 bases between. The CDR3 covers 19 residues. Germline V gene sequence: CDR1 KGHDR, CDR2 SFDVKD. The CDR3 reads CATSDVTGTLPQHTDTQYF. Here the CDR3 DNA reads TGTGCCACCAGTGACGTTACCGGGACATTGCCGCAGCACACAGATACGCAGTATTTT.

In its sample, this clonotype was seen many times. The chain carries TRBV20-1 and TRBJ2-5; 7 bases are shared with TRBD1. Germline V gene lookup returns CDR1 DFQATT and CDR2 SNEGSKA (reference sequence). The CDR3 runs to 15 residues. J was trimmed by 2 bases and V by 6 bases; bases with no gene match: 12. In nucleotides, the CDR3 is TGCAGTGCCGATACCGGGACAGTCTATCAAGAGACCCAGTACTTC. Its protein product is CSADTGTVYQETQYF.

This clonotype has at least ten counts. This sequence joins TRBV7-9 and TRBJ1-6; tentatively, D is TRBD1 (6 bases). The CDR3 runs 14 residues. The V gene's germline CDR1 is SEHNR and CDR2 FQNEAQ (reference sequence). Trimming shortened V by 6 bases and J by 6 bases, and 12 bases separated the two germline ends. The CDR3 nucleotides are TGTGCCAGCAGGAGCGACAGGAGTAATTCACCCCTCCACTTT. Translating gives CASRSDRSNSPLHF.

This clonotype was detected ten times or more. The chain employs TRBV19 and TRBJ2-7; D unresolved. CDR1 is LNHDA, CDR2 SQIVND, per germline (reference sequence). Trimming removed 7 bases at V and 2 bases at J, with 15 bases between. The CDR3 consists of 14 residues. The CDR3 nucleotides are TGTGCCAGTACCCTCACAGCCGAGGCCTACGAGCAGTACTTC. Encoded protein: CASTLTAEAYEQYF.

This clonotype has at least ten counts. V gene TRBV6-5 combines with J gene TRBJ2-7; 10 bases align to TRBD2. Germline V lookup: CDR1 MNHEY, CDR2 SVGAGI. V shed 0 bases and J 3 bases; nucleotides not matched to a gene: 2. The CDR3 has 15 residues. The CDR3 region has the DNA TGTGCCAGCAGTTACTCATCTAGCGGGAGCTACGAGCAGTACTTC. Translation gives CASSYSSSGSYEQYF.

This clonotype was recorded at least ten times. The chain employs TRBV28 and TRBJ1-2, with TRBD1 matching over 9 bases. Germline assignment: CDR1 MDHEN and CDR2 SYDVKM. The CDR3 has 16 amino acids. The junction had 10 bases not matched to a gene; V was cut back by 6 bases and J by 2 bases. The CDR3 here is CASSPGPGTGNYGYTF. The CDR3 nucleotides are TGTGCCAGCAGCCCCGGTCCCGGGACAGGGAACTATGGCTACACCTTC.

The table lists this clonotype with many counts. DNA of the CDR3: TGTGCCAGCAGTTACGGAGTTGGGGATGGCTACACCTTC. Translation: CASSYGVGDGYTF. V and J are TRBV6-5 and TRBJ1-2; D is uncertain. This CDR3 is 13 amino acids long. Germline CDR1 and CDR2: MNHEY and SVGAGI. V dropped 2 bases and J dropped 6 bases, with 10 bases sitting between them.

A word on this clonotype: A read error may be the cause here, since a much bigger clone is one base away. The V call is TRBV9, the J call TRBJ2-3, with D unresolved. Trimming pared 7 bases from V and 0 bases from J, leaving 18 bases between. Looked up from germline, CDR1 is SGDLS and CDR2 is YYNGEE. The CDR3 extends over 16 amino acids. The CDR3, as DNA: TGTGCCAGCGGCGCTCTCCCGGGCCAGAGCACAGATACGCAGTATTTT. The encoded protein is CASGALPGQSTDTQYF.

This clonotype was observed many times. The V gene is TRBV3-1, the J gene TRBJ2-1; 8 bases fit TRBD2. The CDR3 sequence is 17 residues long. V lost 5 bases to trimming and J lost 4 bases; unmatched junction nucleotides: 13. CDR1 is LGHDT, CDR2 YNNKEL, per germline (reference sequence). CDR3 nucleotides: TGTGCCAGCAGCGGCGATTCGGCTAGCGGGCTGTACAATGAGCAGTTCTTC. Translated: CASSGDSASGLYNEQFF.

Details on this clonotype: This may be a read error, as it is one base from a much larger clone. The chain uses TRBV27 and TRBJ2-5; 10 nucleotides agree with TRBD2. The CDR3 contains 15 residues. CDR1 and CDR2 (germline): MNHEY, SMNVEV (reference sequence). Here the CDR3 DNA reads TGTGCCGGCAGTCCTACGAGCGGGAGGGCTGAGACCCAGTACTTC. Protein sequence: CAGSPTSGRAETQYF.